Sequencing of this TCR beta chain was carried out in a study of PD-1 blockade in classical Hodgkin lymphoma. Study background: Nivolumab was administered to patients intravenously at 3 mg/kg every 2 weeks.

Time point denoted: cycle 4 day 1 (C4D1), after less than 7 weeks of nivolumab. Following autologous stem cell transplantation, relapse occurred in every patient, and exposure to brentuximab vedotin varied. Comment on this clone: Its target is not known.

Produced via immunoSEQ multiplex PCR; TCRdb's table is partial and in-frame only. This table holds tens of thousands of clones, about 90% found once. Study-wide results and caveats: Patients excluded were those beginning nivolumab under 1 year after ASCT. Newly diagnosed patients were said to have less baseline TCR diversity than healthy donors did. Significantly greater TCR diversity emerged by C4D1 in CD4+ cells but not CD8+ cells.

The material sequenced was peripheral blood mononuclear cells (PBMCs), taken before the fourth cycle of nivolumab. The receptor was isolated from a human donor with classical Hodgkin lymphoma.

The CDR3 is CASSGDSLTPYEQYF. The CDR3 nucleotides read TGTGCCAGCAGTGGAGACAGCCTAACCCCCTACGAGCAGTACTTC. The chain couples TRBV6-5 to TRBJ2-7, with TRBD1 as a possible D gene (5 bases). Trimming took off 5 bases at V and 2 bases at J, with 16 bases between the two ends. This CDR3 comprises 15 residues. Germline V lookup: CDR1 MNHEY, CDR2 SVGAGI.